This record looks at one T cell receptor (beta chain) sequence and its context. This entry is derived from a study of blood T cell repertoires in COVID-19. At the level of the study: Sample material is recorded as cDNA or gDNA derived from T cells, B-cell-depleted T cells, or PBMCs.

V was pared by 2 bases and J by 2 bases, with 2 bases of the junction left unmatched. The V gene's germline CDR1 is SEHNR and CDR2 FQNEAQ (reference sequence). The CDR3 runs 14 residues. Clones were read by immunoSEQ multiplex PCR, and TCRdb kept only the in-frame ones, dropping some. The table includes roughly 200,000 clones, 80% to 85% detected once. The receptor comes from a man in his forties or fifties with active or convalescent COVID-19. The rearrangement uses TRBV7-9 and TRBJ2-7; TRBD2 matches at 8 bases. The sample consisted of peripheral blood. CDR3 residues: CASSLRAGAYEQYF. The CDR3 DNA sequence: TGTGCCAGCAGCTTAAGAGCGGGGGCCTACGAGCAGTACTTC.